This T cell receptor (beta chain) was sequenced for a study of T cells in Graves' hyperthyroidism and ophthalmopathy (dated by TCRdb to about 2019). Study-wide context: Peripheral blood was sampled at the time of initial diagnosis, prior to any treatment. The study also compared thyroid tissue and blood T-cell repertoires from several Graves' hyperthyroidism patients. A discovery cohort of approximately 100 patients, 43 with Graves' ophthalmopathy and approximately 60 with stable Graves' hyperthyroidism, was used to find distinguishing TCR V-J signatures. After blood sampling, hyperthyroidism patients were treated with methimazole at a starting dose of 30 mg daily, and ophthalmopathy patients were treated with high-dose intravenous methylprednisolone. TCR Vbeta CDR3 sequencing of 130 to 150 peripheral blood samples (under 45 ophthalmopathy, about 80 hyperthyroidism and roughly 17 progressor patients) is reported in the paper. The 75 to 100 discovery patients were divided at random into training and test sets in a 7:3 ratio. Whether ophthalmopathy could be predicted prospectively was tested in an independent validation cohort made up of some 20 hyperthyroidism patients plus 17 patients who later progressed to ophthalmopathy. The study at large found these results: In validation, progression to ophthalmopathy was predicted by the model with nearly 71% sensitivity and roughly 76% specificity, a median of 6.5 months before onset. Blood samples also contained most of the expanded thyroid clonotypes (frequency above 0.001), which suggests that blood repertoires may reflect thyroid immune responses. A model built on a 13 V-J signature distinguished ophthalmopathy from stable hyperthyroidism, reaching about 88% sensitivity and about 81% specificity in cross-validation and 80%/75% in testing. No statistical method was used to set the sample size in advance, and investigators knew the group allocation.

There are 11 amino acids in the CDR3, from cysteine to phenylalanine inclusive. The DNA shown is the 33-base CDR3, in frame from base 1. CDR1 SQVTM and CDR2 ANQGSEA were looked up in the germline V gene. V was cut back by 3 bases and J by 11 bases, leaving a gap of 13 bases between them. TCR beta CDR3 regions were amplified from RNA transcripts. A first-round RT-PCR of the TCR CDR3 used the HTBI primer set with the Qiagen OneStep RT-PCR kit. The libraries were constructed in a second round of multiplex PCR and then size-selected and purified. The libraries were sequenced on an Illumina HiSeq2000 using paired-end 100 bp reads. On the study's bioinformatics: SOAPnuke was used to process the raw data, with reads discarded if the reads contained adapters or uncalled bases, had a mean Phred below 15, or lacked an exact constant-primer or identifier match. High-quality paired reads were merged using COPE v1.2.5, and each unique nucleotide sequence was defined as a clonotype. MiTCR v1.1 was used to align the clonotypes against IMGT TRBV, TRBD and TRBJ reference segments. Only V-J combinations with frequency above 0.0001, covering about 99% of repertoires, were analysed. The TCS score was defined as the ratio of F50 (clonal expansion) to E x V (chaos), calculated using BLOSUM62-based TCRdist between CDR3 peptides within each V-J. Welch's t-statistics and random forest reduced around 520 V-J features to under 15, which were used in a naive Bayes classifier (R e1071). Thyroid-blood repertoire similarity was quantified with the Morisita-Horn index. TCRdb took the public reads, trimmed them with fastp at Q25, ran MiXCR for clone calling and kept in-frame beta chains. Rows are combined by CDR3 protein, so each entry shows the most common genes and DNA. TCRdb, not the authors, supplied the V and J calls. The sample profile shows hundreds of thousands of distinct CDR3 sequences; over 35% of them were found once. The ten largest clones capture 7.5% to 9.5% of the sample.

Stable Graves' hyperthyroidism was defined as no progression to ophthalmopathy during 18 months of follow-up. Hyperthyroidism patients were aged 18 to 65 years and newly diagnosed, with disease duration of less than 2 months. Exclusion was applied to patients with uncontrolled infections, other autoimmune diseases, pregnancy or lactation. Clinical symptoms, serum thyroxine and TRAb, thyroid ultrasound, and orbital computed tomography formed the basis for the diagnoses. PBMCs were separated from approximately 10 ml of fresh peripheral blood using Ficoll-Paque density gradient centrifugation. Trizol reagent was used to extract total RNA, and RNA quality was then checked on an Agilent 2100 Bioanalyzer. This clonotype was seen many times. The antigen it binds to is not known. No much larger clone is present one base from it, and per-base qualities are unavailable.

The sequence links TRBV29-1 to TRBJ1-1; the D gene cannot be resolved reliably. The sequenced sample consisted of blood. The TCR originated in a man younger than 35 with Graves' hyperthyroidism. The nucleotide sequence reads TGCAGCGTTGACCCACTCCGTATGGCTTTCTTT. It specifies CSVDPLRMAFF.